This T cell receptor beta chain originates from a study of T-cell reconstitution after alpha-beta-depleted transplantation in children. CDR3 size: 17 residues. CDR1 and CDR2 from the germline V gene are MNHEY and SVGAGI. The V and J ends lost 0 bases and 3 bases respectively, with 18 bases between them. Unique molecular identifiers were incorporated during preparation of the TCRbeta library. TCRdb re-called the PCR reads with MiXCR, one entry per CDR3 protein. The table shows about 980,000 distinct CDR3 sequences, with about 29% occurring only once. This clonotype was recorded many times. The target antigen is unknown. Study-level findings and limits: Several hundred rapidly expanded clones from non-depleted graft cells reportedly supplied alpha-beta T cells about two months post-transplant.

The origin of this receptor is a boy under two years old who had a stem cell transplant for SCID, so the T cells may come from the graft donor. This chain connects TRBV6-5 to TRBJ2-7, with D possibly TRBD2 on 6 matching bases. Source: PBMCs, mostly from graft donor cells, taken 360 days after TCRalphabeta/CD19-depleted stem cell transplant. The CDR3 DNA follows: TGTGCCAGCAGTTACTCGTTCCCGGGACTCATAGACTACGAGCAGTACTTC. Its translation is CASSYSFPGLIDYEQYF.